This T cell receptor beta chain was captured in a study of tumor-infiltrating lymphocytes in oesophageal squamous cell carcinoma. Germline V gene sequence: CDR1 LGHNT, CDR2 FRNRAP. Trimming removed 4 bases from V and 4 bases from J; junction bases left unmatched: 7. The CDR3 runs 16 residues. TCRdb ran MiXCR on the PCR reads and lists one entry per CDR3 protein. The sample lists about 21,000 distinct CDR3 sequences, around two fifths occurring once. The source material was esophageal tumor tissue. This sequence originates from a male donor with esophageal squamous cell carcinoma. This chain links TRBV12-5 with TRBJ2-3; TRBD1 agrees at 11 bases. This chain's CDR3 is CASGSGQGAVSDTQYF. The CDR3 DNA reads as TGTGCTAGTGGTTCTGGACAGGGGGCTGTCTCAGATACGCAGTATTTT. The whole variable domain, filled in from reference TRBV12-5 and TRBJ2-3, reads DARVTQTPRHKVTEMGQEVTMRCQPILGHNTVFWYRQTMMQGLELLAYFRNRAPLDDSGMPKDRFSAEMPDATLATLKIQPSEPRDSAVYFCASGSGQGAVSDTQYFGPGTRLTVL.